This T cell receptor beta chain was captured in a study of cytomegalovirus exposure and HLA in healthy donors. PCR used 60 Vbeta primers and 13 Jbeta primers. The method was immunoSEQ multiplex PCR; TCRdb's version includes in-frame clones alone and lacks a portion of them. The sample has some 190,000 clones, around 80% seen once; the top ten hold over 1.5%. The V gene's germline CDR1 is MDHEN and CDR2 SYDVKM. J lost 2 bases, V lost 4 bases, and 11 bases had no gene match. The CDR3 length is 16 residues. This TCR came from a man aged 35 to 55 in good health and CMV-seropositive. What was sequenced was PBMCs. V and J are TRBV28 and TRBJ2-7; 7 nucleotides match TRBD1. CDR3 DNA: TGTGCCAGCAGTTCCCCAGGGGGTCGGAAACCCTACGAGCAGTACTTC. It is translated as CASSSPGGRKPYEQYF.